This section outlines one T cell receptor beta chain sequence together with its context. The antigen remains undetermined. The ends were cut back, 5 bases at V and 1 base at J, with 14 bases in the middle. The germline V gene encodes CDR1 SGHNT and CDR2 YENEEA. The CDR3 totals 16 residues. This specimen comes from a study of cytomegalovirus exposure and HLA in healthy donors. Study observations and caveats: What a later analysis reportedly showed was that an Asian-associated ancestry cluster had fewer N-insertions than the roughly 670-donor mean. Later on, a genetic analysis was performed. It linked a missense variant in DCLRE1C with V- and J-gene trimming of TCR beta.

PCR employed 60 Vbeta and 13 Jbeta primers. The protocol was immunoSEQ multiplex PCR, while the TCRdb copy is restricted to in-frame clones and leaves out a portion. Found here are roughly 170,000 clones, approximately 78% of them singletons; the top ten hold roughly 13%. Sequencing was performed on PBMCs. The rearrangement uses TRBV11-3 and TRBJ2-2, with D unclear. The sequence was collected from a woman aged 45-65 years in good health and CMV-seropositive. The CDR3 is CASSPSGRENTGELFF. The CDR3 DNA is TGTGCCAGCAGCCCGTCGGGTAGAGAGAACACCGGGGAGCTGTTTTTT.